The clone carrying this T cell receptor (beta chain) was detected only a few times. Its target is not known. The data originate from a study of T cell repertoires in cytomegalovirus infection. Study background: Well-studied HLA-B-restricted CMV epitopes were used in the study alongside recently identified HLA-C-restricted ones. Shared public TCR beta signatures pointed to both CMV infection and a matching HLA type.

TCRdb re-called the reads with MiXCR, one entry per CDR3 protein. The table has approximately 730,000 distinct CDR3 sequences, about 33% seen once. The sequence was obtained from a human donor in good health (CMV status not recorded). Some clones in this sample may be carry-over from other donors' samples. The source material was cultured PBMCs, sampled from culture after CMV antigen stimulation.

CDR3 DNA sequence: TGTGCCAGCAGCTTTACAGGGGAATATGGCTACACCTTC. The encoded protein is CASSFTGEYGYTF. The chain couples TRBV5-6 to TRBJ1-2; 7 nucleotides agree with TRBD1. Germline CDR1 and CDR2: SGHDT and YYEEEE. The V and J ends lost 2 bases and 5 bases, in that order; junction bases with no gene match: 3. The CDR3 has 13 residues.